The 27 T cell receptor beta chains below were found in one sample sequenced in a study of tissue T cells after allogeneic stem cell transplantation. Data came from immunoSEQ multiplex PCR; TCRdb stores just in-frame clones and leaves some out. The table lists some 45,000 clones, about nine tenths of them singletons. The sample here was blood, taken before transplantation. The receptors shown here come from a woman between 40 and 69 years old who later had graft-versus-host disease after an allogeneic stem cell transplant.

The V gene is TRBV5-6, the J gene TRBJ2-7; possibly TRBD2 for D (5 bases). The CDR3 is 15 residues long. Between the trimmed V and J ends, which lost 3 bases and 1 base, there was a span of 14 bases. Germline values: CDR1 SGHDT, CDR2 YYEEEE. The CDR3 DNA reads as TGTGCCAGCAGCTGGTGGAGAGGGATTTCCTACGAGCAGTACTTC. Translated, it gives CASSWWRGISYEQYF.

This rearrangement joins TRBV11-2 to TRBJ2-2; D is ambiguous. The CDR3 spans 14 residues. In germline, CDR1 is SGHAT, CDR2 FQNNGV. The germline V and J ends were trimmed by 3 bases and 0 bases, with 5 bases remaining between them. CDR3 loop: CASSFGPNTGELFF. In DNA form, the CDR3 reads TGTGCCAGCAGCTTTGGGCCGAACACCGGGGAGCTGTTTTTT. The full variable domain, rest sourced from reference TRBV11-2 and TRBJ2-2, is EAGVAQSPRYKIIEKRQSVAFWCNPISGHATLYWYQQILGQGPKLLIQFQNNGVVDDSQLPKDRFSAERLKGVDSTLKIQPAKLEDSAVYLCASSFGPNTGELFFGEGSRLTVL.

V and J are TRBV18 and TRBJ2-3; TRBD2 matches 8 bases. The trim removed 3 bases at V and 8 bases at J, leaving 10 bases unmatched. Germline-derived CDR1 and CDR2 are KGHSH and LQKENI. CDR3 length equals 15 residues. This CDR3 reads CASSPQPGLVGTQYF. CDR3 DNA sequence: TGTGCCAGCTCACCCCAACCGGGACTAGTGGGTACGCAGTATTTT. The full variable domain, completed using reference TRBV18 and TRBJ2-3, is NAGVMQNPRHLVRRRGQEARLRCSPMKGHSHVYWYRQLPEEGLKFMVYLQKENIIDESGMPKERFSAEFPKEGPSILRIQQVVRGDSAAYFCASSPQPGLVGTQYFGPGTRLTVL.

The chain is built from TRBV3-1 (or the pseudogene TRBV3-2) and TRBJ1-1; D is unclear. This CDR3 is 14 amino acids long. Trimming removed 3 bases from V and 0 bases from J, with 8 bases in between. The germline V gene encodes CDR1 LGHDT and CDR2 YNNKEL (reference sequence). As DNA, the CDR3 is TGTGCCAGCAGCCAGAGCAGACTGAACACTGAAGCTTTCTTT. Translating it yields CASSQSRLNTEAFF.

J is TRBJ1-2 and V is TRBV12-3 or TRBV12-4, with D possibly being TRBD1 (6 bases). Trimming took 3 bases from V and 7 from J, leaving 12 bases between them. The CDR3 totals 13 residues. CDR3 bases: TGTGCCAGCAGTTTCCCGGGGGCGCGTGGCTACACCTTC. Its protein is CASSFPGARGYTF.

The chain recombines TRBV11-2 with TRBJ1-2; a possible D gene is TRBD1 (5 bases). The length of the CDR3 is 15 residues. CDR1 and CDR2 (germline): SGHAT, FQNNGV. The V end lost 2 bases, the J end lost 3 bases, and 13 bases lay between the germline ends. The CDR3 loop reads CASSLLAGHHYGYTF. Written as DNA, the CDR3 is TGTGCCAGCAGCTTATTGGCAGGGCACCACTATGGCTACACCTTC.

The chain carries TRBV3-1 (or the pseudogene TRBV3-2) and TRBJ2-1, with 14 positions matching TRBD2. Germline V gene sequence: CDR1 LGHDT, CDR2 YNNKEL (reference sequence). The ends lost 4 bases at V and 5 bases at J; junction bases unmatched: 7. The CDR3 totals 17 residues. The CDR3 coding sequence is TGTGCCAGCAGCCTGGGACTAGCGGGAGAATTGGACAATGAGCAGTTCTTC. Translating gives CASSLGLAGELDNEQFF.

The chain carries TRBV6-1 and TRBJ2-5; D gene uncertain. CDR3 length equals 17 residues. Between the trimmed V and J ends, which lost 2 bases and 1 base, there was a span of 17 bases. Germline lookup yields CDR1 MNHNS and CDR2 SASEGT. CDR3 DNA sequence: TGTGCCAGCAGTGAAAAGTTGTCAACAGAGAGCCAAGAGACCCAGTACTTC. Protein: CASSEKLSTESQETQYF.

V is TRBV5-5 and J is TRBJ2-3; 9 nucleotides match TRBD2. This CDR3 contains 15 residues. In germline, CDR1 is SGHKS, CDR2 YYEKEE (reference sequence). V trimming: 2 bases; J trimming: 6 bases; junction bases outside the gene matches: 7. The CDR3, as DNA: TGTGCCAGCAGCTTTTTTAGCGGGAGTGGGGATACGCAGTATTTT. Residues: CASSFFSGSGDTQYF.

V gene TRBV5-1 combines with J gene TRBJ2-1; D possibly corresponds to TRBD2 (6 bases). From germline, CDR1 is SGHRS and CDR2 YFSETQ. CDR3 length equals 14 residues. V shed 4 bases and J shed 7 bases, with 15 bases lying between them. CDR3: CASSGGLIGNEQFF. In DNA form, the CDR3 reads TGCGCCAGCAGCGGGGGACTTATCGGGAATGAGCAGTTCTTC.

This clone appeared a few times. This chain connects TRBV7-2 to TRBJ1-5; tentatively, D is TRBD1 (5 bases). V shed 2 bases and J shed 7 bases, with 18 bases lying between them. The CDR3 is 16 residues long. The germline V gene encodes CDR1 SGHTA and CDR2 FQGNSA. The CDR3 protein is CASSLIGAGMNQPQHF. The CDR3 nucleotides read TGTGCCAGCAGCTTAATAGGGGCAGGAATGAACCAGCCCCAGCATTTT.

This clone was observed a few times. V and J are TRBV6-5 and TRBJ1-2; TRBD1 aligns across 9 bases. V shed 7 bases, J shed 7 bases, and the junction held 10 bases outside the gene matches. There are 14 residues in the CDR3. Looked up from germline, CDR1 is MNHEY and CDR2 is SVGAGI. Written as DNA, the CDR3 is TGTGCCAGCACCCGGGACAGGGCCATTGGTGGCTACACCTTC. Its protein is CASTRDRAIGGYTF.

The chain carries TRBV19 and TRBJ1-1; D remains unclear. Trimming stripped 4 bases from V and 6 bases from J, with 12 bases between. CDR1 is LNHDA, CDR2 SQIVND, per germline (reference sequence). The CDR3 length is 13 residues. CDR3 DNA: TGTGCCAGTAGTACTACTTTACAGTCTGAAGCTTTCTTT. This encodes CASSTTLQSEAFF.

The DNA of the CDR3 is TGCAGTGCTAGTGGGAGCCCCACAGATACGCAGTATTTT. Amino acids: CSASGSPTDTQYF. The chain combines TRBV20-1 with TRBJ2-3; D is perhaps TRBD2 (5 bases). Trimming pared 3 bases from V and 2 bases from J, leaving 9 bases between. Per germline, CDR1 DFQATT and CDR2 SNEGSKA (reference sequence). The CDR3 totals 13 residues.

The V gene is TRBV15, the J gene TRBJ2-1; 8 positions match TRBD2. This CDR3 comprises 15 residues. J gave up 4 bases and V 0 bases, and 2 bases lay outside the gene matches. CDR1 LNHNV and CDR2 YYDKDF come from the germline V gene (reference sequence). The CDR3 nucleotides read TGTGCCACCAGCAGAGAACTAGCGGTTTACAATGAGCAGTTCTTC. This translates into CATSRELAVYNEQFF.

The rearrangement joins TRBV7-9 to TRBJ2-3; 8 nucleotides agree with TRBD2. V shed 5 bases, J shed 2 bases, and the junction held 9 bases outside the gene matches. The germline CDR1 and CDR2 sequences are SEHNR and FQNEAQ (reference sequence). This CDR3 has 16 amino acids. CDR3 DNA: TGTGCCAGCAGCCCCAGAGCTAGCGGGTACACAGATACGCAGTATTTT. Translated, it gives CASSPRASGYTDTQYF.

The chain links TRBV19 to TRBJ2-1; 7 nucleotides match TRBD2. CDR3 size: 14 residues. CDR1 and CDR2 (germline): LNHDA, SQIVND (reference sequence). Losses at the gene ends were 3 bases for V and 3 bases for J; bases not matched to a gene: 2. CDR3 protein: CASSMRELYNEQFF. The DNA of the CDR3 is TGTGCCAGTAGTATGCGGGAGCTCTACAATGAGCAGTTCTTC.

This rearrangement joins TRBV7-2 to TRBJ1-1, with D unresolved. The V and J ends lost 4 bases and 4 bases respectively, with 7 bases between them. The CDR3 runs to 12 residues. The germline gives CDR1 SGHTA, CDR2 FQGNSA. The CDR3 DNA reads as TGTGCCAGCAGCTCCGGGCTCACTGAAGCTTTCTTT. This translates into CASSSGLTEAFF.

The chain couples TRBV7-2 to TRBJ1-3; D is unresolved. V lost 1 base to trimming and J lost 6 bases, with 16 bases between them. CDR1 is SGHTA, CDR2 FQGNSA, per germline. This CDR3 region has 16 residues. The DNA of the CDR3 is TGTGCCAGCAGCTTAGGTCCAGCAACGTCAGCAAACACCATATATTTT. It is translated as CASSLGPATSANTIYF.

V gene TRBV5-6 combines with J gene TRBJ2-2, with 12 bases fitting TRBD2. The J segment lost 3 bases and the V segment lost 0 bases, leaving 6 bases of the junction unmatched. This CDR3 has 18 amino acids. Germline V lookup: CDR1 SGHDT, CDR2 YYEEEE. CDR3 in DNA: TGTGCCAGCAGCTTGGCCTTGACTAGCGGGAGATACACCGGGGAGCTGTTTTTT. Its translation is CASSLALTSGRYTGELFF.

The chain carries TRBV6-2 or TRBV6-3 and TRBJ2-3; 7 bases are a match to TRBD2. The CDR3 runs to 16 residues. V dropped 2 bases and J dropped 2; count of bases not matched to a gene: 7. CDR1 MNHEY and CDR2 SVGEGT come from the germline V gene. The CDR3 nucleotides are TGTGCCAGCAGTTACCCCCGGGACTACTCCACAGATACGCAGTATTTT. Amino acid sequence: CASSYPRDYSTDTQYF.

The chain recombines TRBV19 with TRBJ2-1; D is undetermined. This CDR3 has 15 residues. The germline gives CDR1 LNHDA, CDR2 SQIVND (reference sequence). The V end lost 2 bases, the J end lost 7 bases, and 15 bases lay between the germline ends. CDR3 amino acids: CASSISPGVLNEQFF. In DNA form, the CDR3 reads TGTGCCAGTAGTATAAGTCCGGGCGTCTTAAATGAGCAGTTCTTC. The full variable domain, with the rest looked up from reference TRBV19 and TRBJ2-1, is DGGITQSPKYLFRKEGQNVTLSCEQNLNHDAMYWYRQDPGQGLRLIYYSQIVNDFQKGDIAEGYSVSREKKESFPLTVTSAQKNPTAFYLCASSISPGVLNEQFFGPGTRLTVL.

CDR3 loop: CSVERVAGLTDTQYF. The CDR3 DNA reads as TGCAGCGTTGAGCGGGTAGCGGGACTCACAGATACGCAGTATTTT. The chain employs TRBV29-1 and TRBJ2-3, with TRBD2 identical over 8 bases. Germline loops: CDR1 SQVTM, CDR2 ANQGSEA. The CDR3 sequence is 15 residues long. With 3 bases clipped from V and 2 bases from J, the junction kept 7 bases outside the gene matches.

The chain carries TRBV5-4 and TRBJ1-2; TRBD1 agrees at 8 bases. After removal of 4 bases from V and 5 bases from J, the junction contained 4 bases not matched to a gene. The CDR3 loop spans 13 amino acids. Germline V gene data show CDR1 as SGHNT and CDR2 as YYREEE (reference sequence). This chain's CDR3 is CASSRTGQYGYTF. The DNA of the CDR3 is TGTGCCAGCAGCCGGACAGGGCAATATGGCTACACCTTC.

The V call is TRBV2, the J call TRBJ2-7; maybe TRBD1 (6 bases). The CDR3 runs 15 residues. Between the trimmed V and J ends, which lost 7 bases and 7 bases, there was a span of 23 bases. Germline-derived CDR1 and CDR2 are SNHLY and FYNNEI. As DNA, the CDR3 is TGTGCCAGCACCCACGCCCAGGGGACCCGCTGGGAGCAGTACTTC. Translating it yields CASTHAQGTRWEQYF.

The chain couples TRBV7-2 to TRBJ2-1, with TRBD1 identical over 10 bases. The V gene end was trimmed by 4 bases and the J gene end by 5 bases; junction bases not matched to a gene: 11. CDR3 length equals 17 residues. Germline CDR1 and CDR2: SGHTA and FQGNSA. The CDR3 nucleotides read TGTGCCAGCAGCTCGGTATTGGGACAGGGGATCCACAATGAGCAGTTCTTC. The encoded protein is CASSSVLGQGIHNEQFF. Based on the CDR3 plus reference TRBV7-2 and TRBJ2-1, the full variable domain is GAGVSQSPSNKVTEKGKDVELRCDPISGHTALYWYRQSLGQGLEFLIYFQGNSAPDKSGLPSDRFSAERTGGSVSTLTIQRTQQEDSAVYLCASSSVLGQGIHNEQFFGPGTRLTVL.

This clone was seen a handful of times. The chain's CDR3 is CASSSGGSGQPQHF. CDR3 nucleotide sequence: TGTGCCAGTAGTAGCGGGGGCTCGGGACAGCCCCAGCATTTT. The chain carries TRBV19 and TRBJ1-5; tentative D call: TRBD1 (6 bases). Looked up from germline, CDR1 is LNHDA and CDR2 is SQIVND (reference sequence). The CDR3 consists of 14 residues. Trimming removed 4 bases from V and 7 bases from J, with 14 bases in between.